This TCR beta chain was captured in a study of cytomegalovirus exposure and HLA in healthy donors. Looking at the study overall: Clustering assigned approximately 78% of the approximately 430 genotyped donors to the Caucasian-associated ancestry cluster.

Details on this clone: Its antigen is still unknown.

With 60 Vbeta and 13 Jbeta primers, the PCR was carried out. The method was immunoSEQ multiplex PCR; TCRdb's version includes in-frame clones alone and lacks a portion of them. The sample's table shows around 76,000 clones. Study-wide findings and caveats: Prediction of most subjects' HLA-A and HLA-B alleles by TCR beta sequences was reportedly accurate. The authors later found TCR association rates varying by HLA locus, with DRB1 most and HLA-C fewest.

The V end was cut by 5 bases, the J end by 8 bases, with 13 bases between. This CDR3 spans 14 amino acids. Per the germline V gene, CDR1 is SNHLY and CDR2 is FYNNEI. The V call is TRBV2, the J call TRBJ1-6, with D possibly TRBD1 on 6 matching bases. This clonotype originated in a man aged 40-50 years in good health and CMV-seronegative. Sequencing input: PBMCs. CDR3 sequence: CASSSQGPYSPLHF. CDR3 sequence (DNA): TGTGCCAGCAGTTCACAGGGACCCTATTCACCCCTCCACTTT.